These T cell receptor beta chains were read from a single sample in a study of radiation and T cells in renal cell carcinoma. The table came from immunoSEQ multiplex PCR; TCRdb's copy has only in-frame clones and leaves some out. The sample records some 75,000 clones, roughly 82% being singletons. Source: blood, taken from a patient whose treatment included radiotherapy and nephrectomy. These TCRs come from a man in his sixties with renal cell carcinoma. CDR3s leave out the opening cysteine and the closing phenylalanine or tryptophan.

v_call cdr3_aa
TRBV5-4 ASRFPGQGFNGYT
TRBV2 ASSAGLAGSNEQF
TRBV28 ASTDRGGGETQY
TRBV29-1 SVEDRRLNTEAF
TRBV28 ASSPGQVDQPQH
TRBV28 ASSLISRLSYEQY
TRBV27 ASSRNPSPANTGELF
TRBV28 ASSLTGNYEQY
TRBV7-2 ASSLAFGSYNEQF
TRBV27 ASSISTVANEQY
TRBV5-6 ASSLFTTEETQY
TRBV10-2 ASSDSSYEQY
TRBV25-1 ASSEPTGGEVEKLF
TRBV10-2 ASSGTGTIINQETQY
TRBV5-1 ASSGSGTQGTDTQY
TRBV25-1 ASSDQGLAGNDTQY
TRBV5-6 ASSLAPGQPREQY
TRBV4-1 ASSQDRGPDTEAF
TRBV6-5 ASSYTRGDTEAF
TRBV18 ASSPLTGEIEQY
TRBV29-1 SVEHRTSVSYEQY
TRBV19 ASSSSRTGGGHTIY
TRBV28 ASWPQGLSYEQY
TRBV7-2 ASSSQVGLAGASDTQY
TRBV7-8 ASSLVAQTYEQY
TRBV7-2 ASSTNSGGYNEQF